Listed here are 25 T cell receptor beta chains from one sample, sequenced in a study of breast tumors, draining lymph nodes, adjacent tissues. Samples came from axillary lymph nodes draining the breast cancer. TCRdb re-called the multiplex PCR reads with MiXCR, one entry per CDR3 protein. The table lists fewer than 200,000 distinct CDR3 sequences, roughly 30% of them singletons. Source material: axillary lymph node tissue. The receptors come from a female donor with breast cancer. Some clones in this sample may be carry-over from other donors' samples.

This clonotype occurred many times. The V and J genes are TRBV6-6 and TRBJ1-5, with 10 bases that match TRBD1. V shed 5 bases, J shed 1 base, and the junction held 8 bases outside the gene matches. Germline CDR1 MNHNY, CDR2 SVGAGI (reference sequence). CDR3 length: 17 amino acids. The CDR3: CASSRRDRGGSNQPQHF. CDR3 in DNA: TGTGCCAGCAGTCGCCGGGACAGGGGAGGAAGCAATCAGCCCCAGCATTTT.

This clonotype was detected only a few times. A much larger clone differs from this one at a single base, so this may be a read error. This chain joins TRBV5-4 and TRBJ2-7, with 9 bases matching TRBD2. The CDR3 spans 13 residues. The V segment lost 5 bases and the J segment 2 bases; nucleotides outside the gene matches: 2. CDR1 and CDR2 from the germline V gene are SGHNT and YYREEE (reference sequence). The CDR3: CASRPSGTYEQYF. The CDR3 bases are TGTGCCAGCAGGCCTAGCGGGACCTACGAGCAGTACTTC.

The chain is built from TRBV9 and TRBJ2-5, with TRBD2 matching over 7 bases. CDR1 and CDR2 (germline): SGDLS, YYNGEE. This CDR3 contains 16 residues. V lost 3 bases, J lost 13 bases, and 21 bases stayed unmatched. CDR3 sequence (DNA): TGTGCCAGCAGCGCCTCGATTCTAGCGGACCAAGAGGCCCGGTACTTC. Translating gives CASSASILADQEARYF.

This clonotype turned up a few times. The gene calls are TRBV9 and TRBJ1-1; no reliable D call. There are 14 residues in the CDR3. Trimming stripped 4 bases from V and 0 bases from J, with 10 bases between. CDR1 SGDLS and CDR2 YYNGEE come from the germline V gene. The CDR3 nucleotides are TGTGCCAGCAGCCCCCGGGCCATGAACACTGAAGCTTTCTTT. Amino acids: CASSPRAMNTEAFF.

Concerning this clonotype itself: The junction departs from germline at one end; a sequencing error may be responsible. This chain uses TRBV10-3 with TRBJ2-2, with D perhaps TRBD2 (7 bases). The CDR3 consists of 14 residues. CDR1 ENHRY and CDR2 SYGVKD come from the germline V gene. This CDR3 is CAIRAASGKGELLF. Here the CDR3 DNA reads TGTGCCATCAGGGCGGCTAGCGGCAAGGGGGAGCTGCTTTTT.

This clonotype was seen more than once but under ten times. The rearrangement uses TRBV18 and TRBJ2-2; the match to TRBD1 covers 8 bases. The CDR3 covers 16 residues. V shed 1 base and J 6 bases; nucleotides not matched to a gene: 7. Germline V lookup: CDR1 KGHSH, CDR2 LQKENI. In DNA form, the CDR3 reads TGTGCCAGCTCACCACTCTTCGGACAGGGAGCCGGGGAGCTGTTTTTT. Translating gives CASSPLFGQGAGELFF.

This clonotype has ten or more counts. The gene calls are TRBV10-1 and TRBJ2-7; a weak D match, TRBD1 (6 bases). Germline CDR1 and CDR2: WNHNN and SYGVQD (reference sequence). Trimming removed 8 bases from V and 2 bases from J, with 10 bases in between. The CDR3 spans 12 residues. CDR3 in DNA: TGCGCCAGCCGTCCAGGGGCCTACGAGCAGTACTTC. Its protein product is CASRPGAYEQYF.

As concerns this clonotype: Given a much more abundant clone one base away, this may be a read error. The V and J genes are TRBV6-1 and TRBJ2-3, with a tentative D call TRBD1 (5 bases). V lost 5 bases and J lost 0, with 12 bases in between. Germline CDR1 is MNHNS and CDR2 is SASEGT. This CDR3 is 15 amino acids long. The CDR3 nucleotides read TGTGCCAGCAGTCCCCAAAGACAGAGCACAGATACGCAGTATTTT. This codes for CASSPQRQSTDTQYF.

This clonotype was observed many times. The CDR3, as DNA: TGTGCCTCCACATCGACAGGGATGTCGGATGGCTACACCTTC. This codes for CASTSTGMSDGYTF. The J gene is TRBJ1-2, the V gene TRBV30, with TRBD1 matching over 7 bases. From germline, CDR1 is GTSNPN and CDR2 SVGIG (reference sequence). The CDR3 totals 14 residues. Trimming took 7 bases from V and 6 from J; bases not matched to a gene: 14.

This clonotype was picked up many times. In DNA form, the CDR3 reads TGTGCCTGGAGTGTAACCGGGAGTTACGAGCAGTACTTC. Encoded protein: CAWSVTGSYEQYF. The chain is built from TRBV30 and TRBJ2-7, with D tentatively TRBD2 (6 bases). The CDR3 covers 13 residues. Germline CDR1 is GTSNPN and CDR2 is SVGIG (reference sequence). Trimming stripped 0 bases from V and 4 bases from J, with 10 bases between.

V and J are TRBV10-3 and TRBJ1-3; possible D gene TRBD1, 5 bases. The CDR3 spans 13 residues. V dropped 10 bases and J dropped 0 bases, with 10 bases sitting between them. In germline, CDR1 is ENHRY, CDR2 SYGVKD. CDR3 bases: TGTGCCAACCCCCAGGGCTCTGGAAACACCATATATTTT. Amino acids: CANPQGSGNTIYF.

At least ten counts were recorded for this clonotype. The rearrangement uses TRBV18 and TRBJ2-7, with D tentatively TRBD2 (6 bases). Germline CDR1 is KGHSH and CDR2 is LQKENI. The CDR3 is made up of 14 amino acids. Trimming left V 1 base short and J 6 bases short, with 13 bases between. The CDR3 nucleotides read TGTGCCAGCTCACCACTCGGGGGAGTTAGCGAGCAGTACTTC. It translates to CASSPLGGVSEQYF.

V usage is TRBV11-3 and J usage is TRBJ1-4; 7 bases match TRBD1. Trimming at V came to 5 bases and at J to 0 bases, leaving 6 bases not matched to a gene. The V gene's germline CDR1 is SGHNT and CDR2 YENEEA. The CDR3 runs 16 residues. Written as DNA, the CDR3 is TGTGCCAGCAGCGAAACCGGGACAGCAACTAATGAAAAACTGTTTTTT. Amino acid sequence: CASSETGTATNEKLFF.

This clonotype was detected many times. The CDR3 sequence: CASSPAPGGQGATDTQYF. For the CDR3, the DNA is TGTGCCAGCAGCCCAGCCCCGGGGGGGCAGGGGGCTACAGATACGCAGTATTTT. This chain connects TRBV9 to TRBJ2-3, with D possibly called TRBD1 or TRBD2 (8 bases each). V was clipped by 4 bases and J by 3 bases, with 24 bases between them. This CDR3 has 18 residues. CDR1 and CDR2 from the germline V gene are SGDLS and YYNGEE.

Of note for this clonotype: A much larger clone differs by one base, so this may be a read error. This chain connects TRBV18 to TRBJ2-3, with TRBD1 matching 7 bases. Germline V CDR1 and CDR2: KGHSH, LQKENI. This CDR3 comprises 13 residues. The DNA of the CDR3 is TGTCCCAGCTCGAGGGACAGAATAGATACGCAGTATTTT. It specifies CPSSRDRIDTQYF.

As regards this clonotype: A much larger clone sits a single nucleotide away, making a read error possible. V and J are TRBV20-1 and TRBJ2-1, with D perhaps TRBD2 (5 bases). Germline V gene lookup returns CDR1 DFQATT and CDR2 SNEGSKA (reference sequence). The CDR3 contains 14 residues. With 1 base removed from V and 9 bases from J, the gap between germline ends came to 16 bases. Here the CDR3 reads CSARGVGIRTEQFF. The CDR3 DNA reads as TGCAGTGCTAGAGGGGTCGGGATTAGGACTGAGCAGTTCTTC.

The J gene is TRBJ2-5, the V gene TRBV12-3 or TRBV12-4, with 12 bases fitting TRBD2. The V segment lost 2 bases and the J segment 4 bases; nucleotides outside the gene matches: 11. The CDR3 is 18 amino acids. This CDR3 reads CASSLRASGRASRETQYF. CDR3 bases: TGTGCCAGCAGTTTAAGGGCTAGCGGGAGGGCCAGTCGAGAGACCCAGTACTTC.

In its sample, this clonotype was seen many times. The chain is built from TRBV5-5 and TRBJ1-2; no definite D call. The length of the CDR3 is 15 residues. With 0 bases removed from V and 0 bases from J, the gap between germline ends came to 9 bases. Germline values: CDR1 SGHKS, CDR2 YYEKEE (reference sequence). The CDR3 nucleotides read TGTGCCAGCAGCTTGGAGGCCGCTACTAACTATGGCTACACCTTC. The encoded protein is CASSLEAATNYGYTF. The whole variable domain, remainder taken from reference TRBV5-5 and TRBJ1-2, is DAGVTQSPTHLIKTRGQQVTLRCSPISGHKSVSWYQQVLGQGPQFIFQYYEKEERGRGNFPDRFSARQFPNYSSELNVNALLLGDSALYLCASSLEAATNYGYTFGSGTRLTVV.

This chain connects TRBV10-3 to TRBJ2-3; 11 bases are a match to TRBD2. The CDR3 has 16 amino acids. Per the germline V gene, CDR1 is ENHRY and CDR2 is SYGVKD. The V gene end was trimmed by 3 bases and the J gene end by 5 bases; junction bases not matched to a gene: 7. The CDR3 is CAISDLAGGPVDTQYF. The CDR3, as DNA: TGTGCCATCAGTGACTTAGCGGGGGGGCCTGTAGATACGCAGTATTTT.

In regard to this clonotype: This may be a read error, as it is one base from a much larger clone. The V gene is TRBV20-1, the J gene TRBJ2-7, with 8 nucleotides matching TRBD1. This CDR3 contains 14 residues. Per germline, CDR1 DFQATT and CDR2 SNEGSKA (reference sequence). V trimming: 1 base; J trimming: 6 bases; junction bases outside the gene matches: 8. The CDR3 region is CSARVAGGESEQYF. The DNA of the CDR3 is TGCAGTGCTAGAGTGGCAGGGGGCGAGTCCGAGCAGTACTTC.

The V and J genes are TRBV30 and TRBJ1-2, with 10 nucleotides matching TRBD1. V lost 2 bases and J lost 8; bases outside the gene matches: 8. CDR1 is GTSNPN, CDR2 SVGIG, per germline (reference sequence). The CDR3 is 14 residues long. This CDR3 reads CAWSSGTGDLGYTF. CDR3 DNA: TGTGCCTGGAGTTCCGGGACAGGGGACCTCGGCTACACCTTC.

A note on this clonotype: A much larger clone differs from this one at a single base, so this may be a read error. The chain combines TRBV19 with TRBJ2-3; possibly TRBD1 for D (5 bases). CDR1 is LNHDA, CDR2 SQIVND, per germline (reference sequence). The CDR3 totals 16 residues. CDR3 nucleotide sequence: TGTGCCAGTAGTACGGACAAGAGAACGGGCACAGATACGCAGTGTTTT. It yields the protein CASSTDKRTGTDTQCF. Drawing the rest from reference TRBV19 and TRBJ2-3, the complete variable domain is DGGITQSPKYLFRKEGQNVTLSCEQNLNHDAMYWYRQDPGQGLRLIYYSQIVNDFQKGDIAEGYSVSREKKESFPLTVTSAQKNPTAFYLCASSTDKRTGTDTQCFGPGTRLTVL.

The sample holds many counts of this clonotype. This rearrangement joins TRBV11-2 to TRBJ1-4, with TRBD1 identical over 7 bases. Germline lookup yields CDR1 SGHAT and CDR2 FQNNGV. After removal of 5 bases from V and 7 bases from J, the junction contained 7 bases not matched to a gene. There are 14 residues in the CDR3. CDR3 loop: CASSEGQLGEKLFF. CDR3 nucleotide sequence: TGTGCCAGCAGCGAGGGACAGCTGGGTGAAAAACTGTTTTTT.

V usage is TRBV19 and J usage is TRBJ1-5; 7 bases line up with TRBD1. Germline CDR1 is LNHDA and CDR2 is SQIVND (reference sequence). The CDR3 covers 14 residues. Losses at the gene ends were 4 bases for V and 7 bases for J; bases not matched to a gene: 7. The CDR3 spells CASSTNRGLQPQHF. The CDR3 nucleotides are TGTGCCAGTAGTACAAACAGGGGCCTACAGCCCCAGCATTTT.

The CDR3 DNA reads TGTGCCAGCAGTGCTAGAGATGGCGGGTCCACGGATGATACGCAGTATTTT. Its protein is CASSARDGGSTDDTQYF. The chain recombines TRBV25-1 with TRBJ2-3; weak D call: TRBD2 (5 bases). The CDR3 has 17 residues. The V and J ends lost 4 bases and 6 bases respectively, with 23 bases between them. CDR1 and CDR2 (germline): MGHDK, SYGVNS.